Listed here are 27 T cell receptor beta chains from one sample, sequenced in a study of cytomegalovirus exposure and HLA in healthy donors. Use of 60 Vbeta and 13 Jbeta primers characterized the PCR. This table comes from immunoSEQ multiplex PCR, and its TCRdb copy is limited to in-frame clones, with some not included. This table holds 75,000 to 100,000 clones, 65% to 85% found once. Sequences were obtained from PBMCs. These receptors were obtained from a female donor in good health and CMV-seropositive.

J is TRBJ1-3 and V is TRBV30; TRBD1 is a possible D gene (6 bases). V dropped 8 bases and J dropped 0 bases, with 11 bases sitting between them. The CDR3 has 13 amino acids. Germline CDR1 GTSNPN, CDR2 SVGIG (reference sequence). The CDR3 here is CARRTDSGNTIYF. The CDR3 DNA sequence: TGTGCCCGTAGGACAGACTCTGGAAACACCATATATTTT.

The chain carries TRBV7-3 and TRBJ2-1; no definite D call. Germline V CDR1 and CDR2: SGHTA, FQGTGA. The V end was cut by 5 bases, the J end by 7 bases, with 12 bases between. This CDR3 contains 13 residues. CDR3 amino acids: CASSLSPLNEQFF. The DNA for the CDR3 is TGTGCCAGCAGCCTCTCCCCCCTTAATGAGCAGTTCTTC.

V is TRBV5-8 and J is TRBJ1-3; D may be TRBD1 (5 bases). Germline assignment: CDR1 SGHTS and CDR2 YDEGEE. The CDR3 runs to 12 residues. CDR3 coding DNA: TGTGGGGGCTCCGCGTTAAGAAACACCATATATTTT. This codes for CGGSALRNTIYF.

This chain links TRBV11-3 with TRBJ2-7; a possible D gene is TRBD2 (5 bases). CDR1 is SGHNT, CDR2 YENEEA, per germline. The CDR3 loop spans 14 amino acids. V was shortened by 0 bases and J by 6 bases, with 12 bases between the two germline ends. The CDR3 loop reads CASSLDLTTSEQYF. The CDR3 bases are TGTGCCAGCAGCTTAGATTTGACAACTAGCGAGCAGTACTTC.

The chain uses TRBV19 and TRBJ2-7, with 11 bases matching TRBD2. The CDR3 is 15 amino acids. Germline trimming cut 4 bases from V and 3 bases from J; bases unmatched to any gene: 5. Germline CDR1 reads LNHDA; CDR2 reads SQIVND (reference sequence). The CDR3 DNA follows: TGTGCCAGTAGTACCACTAGCGGGAGTAGCTACGAGCAGTACTTC. It encodes CASSTTSGSSYEQYF.

The chain recombines TRBV29-1 with TRBJ1-1; D unresolved. There are 13 residues in the CDR3. Trimming left V 2 bases short and J 3 bases short, with 10 bases between. Per the germline V gene, CDR1 is SQVTM and CDR2 is ANQGSEA. Written as DNA, the CDR3 is TGCAGCGTTGAACGGGGTAAAGACACTGAAGCTTTCTTT. Residues: CSVERGKDTEAFF.

The chain couples TRBV6-5 to TRBJ2-6, with D hard to call. V gave up 6 bases and J gave up 4 bases, with 4 bases separating them. Germline values: CDR1 MNHEY, CDR2 SVGAGI. The CDR3 is 12 amino acids. The CDR3 here is CASSEGANVLTF. CDR3 bases: TGTGCCAGCAGCGAGGGGGCCAACGTCCTGACTTTC.

The chain is built from TRBV19 and TRBJ1-5; tentative D call: TRBD1 (6 bases). This CDR3 spans 16 amino acids. Germline V gene sequence: CDR1 LNHDA, CDR2 SQIVND (reference sequence). V was trimmed by 5 bases and J by 0 bases, leaving 14 bases between them. The CDR3 loop is CASSLSTGYSNQPQHF. DNA for the CDR3: TGTGCCAGTAGTCTCTCCACAGGGTATAGCAATCAGCCCCAGCATTTT.

In this sample, this clone turned up once. The rearrangement uses TRBV11-2 and TRBJ1-4; TRBD1 is a possible D gene (6 bases). V lost 5 bases and J lost 8, with 15 bases in between. CDR1 is SGHAT and CDR2 is FQNNGV in the germline V gene. This CDR3 spans 14 amino acids. The CDR3 spells CASSLGVQGEKLFF. CDR3 DNA: TGTGCCAGCAGCCTCGGGGTCCAGGGGGAAAAACTGTTTTTT. The full variable domain, in which reference TRBV11-2 and TRBJ1-4 provide the parts outside the CDR3, is EAGVAQSPRYKIIEKRQSVAFWCNPISGHATLYWYQQILGQGPKLLIQFQNNGVVDDSQLPKDRFSAERLKGVDSTLKIQPAKLEDSAVYLCASSLGVQGEKLFFGSGTQLSVL.

This clone was detected a few times. This sequence joins TRBV9 and TRBJ1-6, with D possibly being TRBD1 (5 bases). V dropped 7 bases and J dropped 6 bases, with 14 bases sitting between them. In germline, CDR1 is SGDLS, CDR2 YYNGEE. There are 14 residues in the CDR3. The CDR3 bases are TGTGCCAGCGGCCGGGGGACCCTTAATTCACCCCTCCACTTT. It yields the protein CASGRGTLNSPLHF.

The J gene is TRBJ1-4, the V gene TRBV18, with D unresolved. V was clipped by 3 bases and J by 10 bases, with 18 bases between them. The CDR3 consists of 15 residues. Germline V gives CDR1 KGHSH, CDR2 LQKENI. The DNA for the CDR3 is TGTGCCAGCTCACCTCCGGGGTCCGGGAGTGGAAAACTGTTTTTT. Its translation is CASSPPGSGSGKLFF.

The chain links TRBV7-9 to TRBJ1-1, with TRBD1 matching over 7 bases. Germline V gene data show CDR1 as SEHNR and CDR2 as FQNEAQ (reference sequence). This CDR3 comprises 15 residues. V shed 5 bases and J 4 bases; nucleotides not matched to a gene: 10. For the CDR3, the DNA is TGTGCCAGCAGCCCACGACAGGGCGGAGGCACTGAAGCTTTCTTT. As protein: CASSPRQGGGTEAFF.

This sequence joins TRBV25-1 and TRBJ2-1, with 8 nucleotides matching TRBD2. This CDR3 is 14 amino acids long. Germline V gene data show CDR1 as MGHDK and CDR2 as SYGVNS. The trim removed 2 bases at V and 8 bases at J, leaving 5 bases unmatched. CDR3 bases: TGTGCCAGCAGTGAAGCGGGGGGAAGCGATGAGCAGTTCTTC. The encoded protein is CASSEAGGSDEQFF.

V is TRBV7-9 and J is TRBJ2-3; possibly TRBD2 for D (6 bases). The V gene's germline CDR1 is SEHNR and CDR2 FQNEAQ (reference sequence). The CDR3 length is 17 residues. Between the trimmed V and J ends, which lost 0 bases and 0 bases, there was a span of 13 bases. The CDR3 coding sequence is TGTGCCAGCAGCTTAGCACTGGGGGGAACTAGCACAGATACGCAGTATTTT. Protein sequence: CASSLALGGTSTDTQYF.

The chain is built from TRBV4-2 and TRBJ2-3; 11 bases agree with TRBD1. The length of the CDR3 is 18 residues. Trimming removed 2 bases from V and 0 bases from J; junction bases left unmatched: 7. The germline V gene has CDR1 LGHNA and CDR2 YNFKEQ. In DNA form, the CDR3 reads TGTGCCAGCAGCCAACTCGGGACAGGGGGTAAAAGCACAGATACGCAGTATTTT. Amino acid sequence: CASSQLGTGGKSTDTQYF.

The chain carries TRBV28 and TRBJ1-6, with 12 bases fitting TRBD1. The germline V gene has CDR1 MDHEN and CDR2 SYDVKM. J lost 7 bases, V lost 5 bases, and 6 bases had no gene match. This CDR3 is 16 amino acids long. CDR3: CASSVGTGGRNSPLHF. The CDR3 DNA reads as TGTGCCAGCAGTGTCGGGACAGGGGGCAGGAATTCACCCCTCCACTTT.

V and J are TRBV6-5 and TRBJ2-1, with a possible D match to TRBD1 (6 bases). V dropped 5 bases and J dropped 0 bases, with 8 bases sitting between them. Germline values: CDR1 MNHEY, CDR2 SVGAGI. This CDR3 comprises 14 residues. The CDR3 loop reads CASSLQGSYNEQFF. The CDR3, as DNA: TGTGCCAGCAGTCTACAGGGCTCCTACAATGAGCAGTTCTTC.

The J gene is TRBJ1-1, the V gene TRBV7-6; a weak D match, TRBD1 (6 bases). This CDR3 spans 15 amino acids. Germline V CDR1 and CDR2: SGHVS, FNYEAQ. The V end lost 1 base, the J end lost 1 base, and 10 bases lay between the germline ends. The CDR3 DNA is TGTGCCAGCAGCTTAGTAAAACAGGGGAACACTGAAGCTTTCTTT. Translating it yields CASSLVKQGNTEAFF.

This rearrangement joins TRBV11-2 to TRBJ1-5; D not certain. There are 13 residues in the CDR3. V was clipped by 3 bases and J by 5 bases, with 8 bases between them. CDR1 and CDR2 (germline): SGHAT, FQNNGV. CDR3 sequence: CASSFGRDQPQHF. The CDR3 DNA reads as TGTGCCAGCAGCTTCGGGAGGGATCAGCCCCAGCATTTT.

This clone was counted only a few times. This chain uses TRBV4-3 with TRBJ2-7; 9 bases are a match to TRBD1. This CDR3 region has 14 residues. V was pared by 6 bases and J by 4 bases, with 7 bases of the junction left unmatched. In germline, CDR1 is LGHNA, CDR2 YSLEER. CDR3 residues: CASSLGQGMYEQYF. CDR3 bases: TGCGCCAGCAGTCTCGGACAGGGGATGTACGAGCAGTACTTC.

About this clone: The junction and the germline gene differ at one end; a read error may be behind it. This chain links TRBV28 with TRBJ2-7, with TRBD2 matching 14 bases. The CDR3 loop spans 12 amino acids. Germline CDR1 and CDR2: MDHEN and SYDVKM. The CDR3 DNA reads TGTGCCAGCAGGATGGGACTAGCGGGAGCGGACTTC. Its protein product is CASRMGLAGADF.

This chain joins TRBV7-6 and TRBJ1-1; 8 nucleotides agree with TRBD1. The length of the CDR3 is 13 residues. In germline, CDR1 is SGHVS, CDR2 FNYEAQ. After removal of 8 bases from V and 5 bases from J, the junction contained 7 bases not matched to a gene. CDR3 in amino acids: CASARQGLTEAFF. Here the CDR3 DNA reads TGTGCCAGCGCGAGACAGGGGCTTACTGAAGCTTTCTTT.

The V and J genes are TRBV6-1 and TRBJ2-5, with D possibly matching TRBD1 (7 bases). Germline V CDR1 and CDR2: MNHNS, SASEGT. This CDR3 contains 13 residues. V lost 7 bases to trimming and J lost 3 bases, with 12 bases between them. The CDR3 DNA is TGTGCCAGCAAGGCAGGGGGGAAAGAGACCCAGTACTTC. This translates into CASKAGGKETQYF.

The chain uses TRBV7-8 and TRBJ2-1; 7 bases map to TRBD2. The junction had 15 bases not matched to a gene; V was cut back by 5 bases and J by 8 bases. The CDR3 is 16 amino acids. Germline CDR1 is SGHVS and CDR2 is FQNEAQ. The CDR3 nucleotides read TGTGCCAGCAGCCCGAGGGCGGGAGCGAGTGTAGATGAGCAGTTCTTC. Its protein is CASSPRAGASVDEQFF.

The chain recombines TRBV6-5 with TRBJ1-5; 7 nucleotides align to TRBD1. Per the germline V gene, CDR1 is MNHEY and CDR2 is SVGAGI. The CDR3 totals 15 residues. V dropped 6 bases and J dropped 5; count of bases not matched to a gene: 10. In nucleotides, the CDR3 is TGTGCCAGCAGCTCGACAGGGTCGGGGGATCAGCCCCAGCATTTT. This translates into CASSSTGSGDQPQHF.

The chain has TRBV4-2 and TRBJ2-3, with no clear D. Trimming removed 0 bases at V and 3 bases at J, with 10 bases between. The V gene's germline CDR1 is LGHNA and CDR2 YNFKEQ. The CDR3 contains 15 residues. The CDR3 spells CASSQDLGWTDTQYF. DNA of the CDR3: TGTGCCAGCAGCCAAGATCTAGGCTGGACAGATACGCAGTATTTT.

V is TRBV11-3 and J is TRBJ2-3, with a possible D match to TRBD2 (6 bases). Trimming stripped 5 bases from V and 0 bases from J, with 12 bases between. Germline CDR1 is SGHNT and CDR2 is YENEEA. The CDR3 runs 15 residues. Written as DNA, the CDR3 is TGTGCCAGCAGCGGAGGGACGGGTAGCACAGATACGCAGTATTTT. This codes for CASSGGTGSTDTQYF.